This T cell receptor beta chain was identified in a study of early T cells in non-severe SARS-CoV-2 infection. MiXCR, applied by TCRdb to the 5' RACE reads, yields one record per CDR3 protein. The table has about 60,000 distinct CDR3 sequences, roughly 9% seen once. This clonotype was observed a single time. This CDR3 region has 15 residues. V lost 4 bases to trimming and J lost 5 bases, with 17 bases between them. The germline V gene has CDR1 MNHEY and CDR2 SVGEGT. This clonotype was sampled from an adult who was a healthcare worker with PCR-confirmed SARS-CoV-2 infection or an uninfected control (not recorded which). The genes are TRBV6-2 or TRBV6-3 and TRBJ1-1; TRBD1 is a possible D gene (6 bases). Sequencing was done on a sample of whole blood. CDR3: CASSFPQGGRTEAFF. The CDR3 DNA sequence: TGTGCCAGCAGTTTTCCCCAAGGGGGTAGGACTGAAGCTTTCTTT.